Each of the 29 T cell receptor beta chains below was sequenced from the same sample in a study of cytomegalovirus exposure and HLA in healthy donors. Measured with immunoSEQ multiplex PCR; TCRdb has only the in-frame clones, and not every one. Found here are about 160,000 clones, roughly 91% of them singletons; the top ten hold 10%. Sequenced: PBMCs. The receptors were sampled from a woman aged 18 to 35 in good health and CMV-seropositive.

The V gene is TRBV4-1, the J gene TRBJ2-1, with TRBD1 matching over 8 bases. The CDR3 has 16 amino acids. The germline gives CDR1 MGHRA, CDR2 YSYEKL. V was pared by 3 bases and J by 6 bases, with 10 bases of the junction left unmatched. CDR3 bases: TGCGCCAGCAGCCACTTGGCCGGACAGGGACTCAATGAGCAGTTCTTC. Protein product: CASSHLAGQGLNEQFF.

The rearrangement uses TRBV18 and TRBJ1-5; no firm D call. Germline V gene lookup returns CDR1 KGHSH and CDR2 LQKENI. Between the trimmed V and J ends, which lost 2 bases and 5 bases, there was a span of 10 bases. The CDR3 is 14 amino acids. The CDR3 coding sequence is TGTGCCAGCTCACCAGAGGGTGCCGATCAGCCCCAGCATTTT. The encoded protein is CASSPEGADQPQHF.

Concerning this clone: A junction end diverges from the germline sequence, so it may reflect a read error. The chain carries TRBV28 and TRBJ1-1, with no clear D. This CDR3 has 10 residues. Germline CDR1 and CDR2: MDHEN and SYDVKM. The CDR3 DNA reads TGTGCCAGCAGTTTAGATCACCTGGCCTTT. This codes for CASSLDHLAF.

The chain links TRBV6-1 to TRBJ1-4; 9 bases fit TRBD1. The germline CDR1 and CDR2 sequences are MNHNS and SASEGT. The J segment lost 8 bases and the V segment lost 2 bases, leaving 15 bases of the junction unmatched. This CDR3 is built from 18 residues. DNA for the CDR3: TGTGCCAGCAGTGAATGGATCTCCCGACAGGGGGTTTTAGAAAAACTGTTTTTT. It encodes CASSEWISRQGVLEKLFF.

The gene calls are TRBV18 and TRBJ1-1; 9 positions agree with TRBD1. V lost 0 bases, J lost 5 bases, and 7 bases stayed unmatched. The CDR3 sequence is 16 residues long. CDR1 is KGHSH and CDR2 is LQKENI in the germline V gene. CDR3 protein: CASSPPIGQGHTEAFF. CDR3 bases: TGTGCCAGCTCACCACCGATCGGACAGGGGCATACTGAAGCTTTCTTT. Supplemented by reference TRBV18 and TRBJ1-1, the full variable domain reads NAGVMQNPRHLVRRRGQEARLRCSPMKGHSHVYWYRQLPEEGLKFMVYLQKENIIDESGMPKERFSAEFPKEGPSILRIQQVVRGDSAAYFCASSPPIGQGHTEAFFGQGTRLTVV.

V and J are TRBV6-6 and TRBJ2-4, with TRBD1 as a possible D gene (5 bases). There are 15 residues in the CDR3. V lost 5 bases to trimming and J lost 1 base, with 12 bases between them. Germline V gives CDR1 MNHNY, CDR2 SVGAGI (reference sequence). The CDR3 coding sequence is TGTGCCAGCAGTCCGTGGGGCAGGGCCAAAAACATTCAGTACTTC. It yields the protein CASSPWGRAKNIQYF.

The CDR3 here is CASIFSGTAYEQYF. For the CDR3, the DNA is TGTGCCAGCATCTTCTCGGGGACAGCCTACGAGCAGTACTTC. The V and J genes are TRBV6-6 and TRBJ2-7; TRBD1 agrees at 7 bases. Trimming cost V 7 bases and J 2 bases; bases outside gene matches: 8. The germline V gene encodes CDR1 MNHNY and CDR2 SVGAGI (reference sequence). The CDR3 extends over 14 amino acids.

The V call is TRBV2, the J call TRBJ1-1; no firm D call. Germline CDR1 is SNHLY and CDR2 is FYNNEI. CDR3 size: 13 residues. V was trimmed by 4 bases and J by 1 base, leaving 7 bases between them. CDR3 bases: TGTGCCAGCAGTGCGTTACAGAACACTGAAGCTTTCTTT. Residues: CASSALQNTEAFF.

The genes are TRBV2 and TRBJ2-6, with 8 bases lining up with TRBD1. The CDR3 length is 15 residues. J lost 4 bases, V lost 6 bases, and 5 bases had no gene match. Germline loops: CDR1 SNHLY, CDR2 FYNNEI. CDR3 protein: CASRLGQGGANVLTF. The CDR3 nucleotides read TGTGCCAGCAGACTCGGACAGGGCGGGGCCAACGTCCTGACTTTC.

V gene TRBV5-1 combines with J gene TRBJ2-2; possible D gene TRBD1, 5 bases. The CDR3 runs to 15 residues. The V gene's germline CDR1 is SGHRS and CDR2 YFSETQ. V dropped 1 base and J dropped 5 bases, with 12 bases sitting between them. In DNA form, the CDR3 reads TGCGCCAGCAGCTTGCAGGCAGGGTGGACCGGGGAGCTGTTTTTT. As protein: CASSLQAGWTGELFF.

The rearrangement uses TRBV19 and TRBJ2-2; 7 bases are a match to TRBD1. V lost 4 bases, J lost 0 bases, and 5 bases stayed unmatched. The CDR3 has 16 amino acids. Germline CDR1 and CDR2: LNHDA and SQIVND (reference sequence). Here the CDR3 reads CASSTGTAANTGELFF. The CDR3 DNA reads as TGTGCCAGTAGTACCGGGACAGCAGCGAACACCGGGGAGCTGTTTTTT.

V and J are TRBV30 and TRBJ1-1, with a tentative D call TRBD1 (6 bases). The V gene's germline CDR1 is GTSNPN and CDR2 SVGIG (reference sequence). The CDR3 is 14 amino acids. The ends were cut back, 0 bases at V and 1 base at J, with 9 bases in the middle. CDR3 DNA: TGTGCCTGGAGTGTAGGGGGGGCGAACACTGAAGCTTTCTTT. Translation: CAWSVGGANTEAFF. The full variable domain, completed using reference TRBV30 and TRBJ1-1, is SQTIHQWPATLVQPVGSPLSLECTVEGTSNPNLYWYRQAAGRGLQLLFYSVGIGQISSEVPQNLSASRPQDRQFILSSKKLLLSDSGFYLCAWSVGGANTEAFFGQGTRLTVV.

This clone was counted a few times. The chain employs TRBV10-2 and TRBJ2-7; 7 nucleotides agree with TRBD2. Germline V CDR1 and CDR2: WSHSY, SAAADI. This CDR3 has 14 amino acids. The trim removed 3 bases at V and 3 bases at J, leaving 5 bases unmatched. In DNA form, the CDR3 reads TGCGCCAGCAGTGATTCAAGCGGGATCTACGAGCAGTACTTC. This translates into CASSDSSGIYEQYF.

This rearrangement joins TRBV2 to TRBJ2-7, with 7 bases fitting TRBD2. The CDR3 is 13 amino acids. The V segment lost 3 bases and the J segment 7 bases; nucleotides outside the gene matches: 6. CDR1 is SNHLY, CDR2 FYNNEI, per germline. CDR3 sequence (DNA): TGTGCCAGCAGTGAGGCTGCACTAGCGGAGCAGTACTTC. As protein: CASSEAALAEQYF.

The J gene is TRBJ1-1, the V gene TRBV11-2; D ambiguous. CDR3 length: 12 residues. Germline V gene lookup returns CDR1 SGHAT and CDR2 FQNNGV. Between the trimmed V and J ends, which lost 1 base and 6 bases, there was a span of 6 bases. CDR3 nucleotide sequence: TGTGCCAGCAGCTTAGTAGTACCTGAAGCTTTCTTT. This gives the protein CASSLVVPEAFF.

The rearrangement links TRBV5-5 to TRBJ1-1; D is uncertain. Germline-derived CDR1 and CDR2 are SGHKS and YYEKEE (reference sequence). Trimming removed 1 base from V and 0 bases from J, with 13 bases in between. The CDR3 is 16 residues long. CDR3 amino acids: CASSLFYNYMNTEAFF. DNA of the CDR3: TGTGCCAGCAGCTTGTTTTATAACTATATGAACACTGAAGCTTTCTTT.

The V and J genes are TRBV18 and TRBJ2-5; 7 bases are shared with TRBD2. The CDR3 runs to 14 residues. Germline V gene sequence: CDR1 KGHSH, CDR2 LQKENI. Trimming cost V 3 bases and J 2 bases; bases outside gene matches: 3. This chain's CDR3 is CASSPWGGQETQYF. Written as DNA, the CDR3 is TGTGCCAGCTCACCGTGGGGGGGGCAAGAGACCCAGTACTTC.

This chain links TRBV29-1 with TRBJ2-3; TRBD2 matches 8 bases. CDR3 size: 13 residues. CDR1 and CDR2 (germline): SQVTM, ANQGSEA. The ends lost 7 bases at V and 1 base at J; junction bases unmatched: 4. CDR3 coding DNA: TGCAGCGGGGCCGGGAGGGGCACAGATACGCAGTATTTT. This translates into CSGAGRGTDTQYF.

The chain uses TRBV27 and TRBJ2-1; D might be TRBD2 (5 bases). Germline values: CDR1 MNHEY, CDR2 SMNVEV (reference sequence). V gave up 6 bases and J gave up 0 bases, with 9 bases separating them. CDR3 size: 14 residues. The CDR3: CASSGGGSYNEQFF. The CDR3 DNA reads as TGTGCCAGCAGCGGAGGAGGCTCCTACAATGAGCAGTTCTTC.

The gene calls are TRBV2 and TRBJ1-3; D gene ambiguous. The germline gives CDR1 SNHLY, CDR2 FYNNEI. The CDR3 runs 12 residues. Trimming pared 8 bases from V and 6 bases from J, leaving 11 bases between. This CDR3 is CASASFVNTIYF. The CDR3, as DNA: TGTGCCAGCGCGTCATTTGTAAACACCATATATTTT.

About this clone: Other nucleotide sequences from this sample produce the same CDR3. The gene calls are TRBV30 and TRBJ2-3; D gene unclear. The CDR3 is 12 amino acids. The germline CDR1 and CDR2 sequences are GTSNPN and SVGIG (reference sequence). Deletions cut 3 bases from V and 0 bases from J, with 4 bases between. The CDR3 nucleotides are TGTGCCTGGAGCGTTAGCACAGATACGCAGTATTTT. Translation: CAWSVSTDTQYF.

This clone has just a few counts. V is TRBV6-4 and J is TRBJ1-2; D gene unclear. CDR1 and CDR2 from the germline V gene are MRHNA and SNTAGT. The CDR3 contains 12 residues. The ends were cut back, 4 bases at V and 2 bases at J, with 5 bases in the middle. CDR3 in DNA: TGTGCCAGCAGTGCGGGGAACTATGGCTACACCTTC. Its protein product is CASSAGNYGYTF.

The CDR3 region has the DNA TGTGCCACCACCCCCAGAGCGGGAGGACCAGATACGCAGTATTTT. It translates to CATTPRAGGPDTQYF. The chain combines TRBV19 with TRBJ2-3; 9 bases map to TRBD2. Germline V gene data show CDR1 as LNHDA and CDR2 as SQIVND (reference sequence). V lost 10 bases, J lost 4 bases, and 12 bases stayed unmatched. CDR3 length equals 15 residues.

V and J are TRBV5-8 and TRBJ2-7, with TRBD1 identical over 11 bases. The germline V gene encodes CDR1 SGHTS and CDR2 YDEGEE. The CDR3 is made up of 15 amino acids. Unmatched junction bases numbered 16, after V lost 4 bases and J lost 13 bases. CDR3 sequence reads: CASSRAEDRGRKGYF. The CDR3 bases are TGTGCCAGCAGCCGGGCCGAGGACAGGGGGCGCAAGGGATACTTC.

The chain employs TRBV30 and TRBJ1-1; D perhaps matches TRBD1 (6 bases). CDR3 length: 12 amino acids. Trimming stripped 3 bases from V and 3 bases from J, with 8 bases between. The germline gives CDR1 GTSNPN, CDR2 SVGIG (reference sequence). As DNA, the CDR3 is TGTGCCTGGAGCGAGGGGGACACTGAAGCTTTCTTT. Its protein is CAWSEGDTEAFF.

In DNA, the CDR3 is TGCGCCAGCAGCCAACGGACTATCCCCAGCTCCTACAATGAGCAGTTCTTC. As protein: CASSQRTIPSSYNEQFF. This chain links TRBV4-1 with TRBJ2-1; a possible D gene is TRBD2 (6 bases). The ends were cut back, 2 bases at V and 0 bases at J, with 14 bases in the middle. CDR1 is MGHRA, CDR2 YSYEKL, per germline. The length of the CDR3 is 17 residues.

The chain has TRBV7-9 and TRBJ2-7; TRBD1 is a possible D gene (6 bases). Germline CDR1 reads SEHNR; CDR2 reads FQNEAQ (reference sequence). The CDR3 sequence is 17 residues long. The V gene lost 5 bases and the J gene lost 0 bases, with 20 bases spanning the gap. The DNA of the CDR3 is TGTGCCAGCAGCCTATCAACAGGGATCAGGAGCTCCTACGAGCAGTACTTC. Its translation: CASSLSTGIRSSYEQYF.

The V gene is TRBV15, the J gene TRBJ1-2, with a tentative D call TRBD1 (5 bases). The germline V and J ends were trimmed by 3 bases and 4 bases, with 15 bases remaining between them. This CDR3 spans 15 amino acids. The germline CDR1 and CDR2 sequences are LNHNV and YYDKDF (reference sequence). The CDR3 DNA follows: TGTGCCACCAGCAGGTACAGGCAACGAGGCTATGGCTACACCTTC. Encoded protein: CATSRYRQRGYGYTF.

The rearrangement links TRBV18 to TRBJ1-4; 9 bases line up with TRBD1. Germline values: CDR1 KGHSH, CDR2 LQKENI. The ends lost 5 bases at V and 6 bases at J; junction bases unmatched: 7. This CDR3 is 15 amino acids long. CDR3 in DNA: TGTGCCAGCTCATCCTACAGGGGGCAAGATGAAAAACTGTTTTTT. Its translation is CASSSYRGQDEKLFF.